The 12 T cell receptor beta chains given below trace back to one sample, sequenced in a study of response to subunit inactivated influenza vaccine. MiXCR, run by TCRdb on the RT-PCR reads, gives a single entry per CDR3 protein. The profile covers about 540,000 distinct CDR3 sequences, with 20% to 25% appearing a single time and approximately 3% taken by the ten largest. These data are also associated with another study on T cells expressing NK-cell markers. In that study: The cDNA for TCR beta came from 5'RACE template switching with UMIs.

The sample was CD4+ T cells sorted from PBMCs, taken 11 to 12 days after vaccination. These receptors were collected from a man aged 50 to 59 who received an inactivated influenza vaccine.

This clonotype was detected a few times. CDR3 sequence reads: CASSAGTGWNSPLHF. In nucleotides, the CDR3 is TGTGCCAGCAGTGCCGGGACAGGGTGGAATTCACCCCTCCACTTT. The chain combines TRBV6-1 with TRBJ1-6, with 9 nucleotides matching TRBD1. The CDR3 contains 15 residues. Germline assignment: CDR1 MNHNS and CDR2 SASEGT. The V and J ends lost 4 bases and 7 bases, in that order; junction bases with no gene match: 5.

The V gene is TRBV9, the J gene TRBJ2-5; D unresolved. Germline lookup yields CDR1 SGDLS and CDR2 YYNGEE. This CDR3 region has 15 residues. V was clipped by 4 bases and J by 3 bases, with 16 bases between them. The CDR3 spells CASSPQGSPEETQYF. CDR3 nucleotides: TGTGCCAGCAGCCCCCAAGGGTCTCCCGAAGAGACCCAGTACTTC.

The V gene is TRBV5-1, the J gene TRBJ2-3; weak D call: TRBD2 (5 bases). The V end lost 4 bases, the J end lost 3 bases, and 12 bases lay between the germline ends. The CDR3 sequence is 14 residues long. Germline CDR1 SGHRS, CDR2 YFSETQ. The CDR3, as DNA: TGCGCCAGCAGCGTCGGACGGGGAACAGATACGCAGTATTTT. Protein product: CASSVGRGTDTQYF.

This clonotype has a handful of counts. The chain recombines TRBV20-1 with TRBJ1-5; possible D gene TRBD1, 6 bases. The germline V gene has CDR1 DFQATT and CDR2 SNEGSKA (reference sequence). V lost 5 bases and J 0 bases, leaving 11 bases between the germline ends. The CDR3 spans 14 residues. The CDR3 protein is CSASPDSSNQPQHF. The DNA of the CDR3 is TGCAGTGCTTCCCCGGACAGTAGCAATCAGCCCCAGCATTTT.

This clonotype showed up just a few times. This chain links TRBV7-9 with TRBJ2-3; TRBD2 aligns across 10 bases. CDR1 and CDR2 (germline): SEHNR, FQNEAQ (reference sequence). V was clipped by 3 bases and J by 4 bases; unmatched bases: 4. This CDR3 has 15 amino acids. CDR3: CASSFTSGEADTQYF. The CDR3 DNA reads as TGTGCCAGCAGCTTTACTAGCGGGGAGGCAGATACGCAGTATTTT.

The genes are TRBV7-9 and TRBJ2-3, with 7 bases aligning to TRBD2. Losses at the gene ends were 5 bases for V and 1 base for J; bases not matched to a gene: 6. Germline V gene sequence: CDR1 SEHNR, CDR2 FQNEAQ (reference sequence). The CDR3 consists of 15 residues. CDR3 protein: CASSSLAEGTDTQYF. The CDR3 DNA follows: TGTGCCAGCAGCAGTCTAGCGGAGGGCACAGATACGCAGTATTTT.

This clonotype occurred a few times. The CDR3 bases are TGTGCCAGCAGCCGGACTCAGTACACTGAAGCTTTCTTT. Protein product: CASSRTQYTEAFF. V gene TRBV11-2 combines with J gene TRBJ1-1; no reliable D call. Germline lookup yields CDR1 SGHAT and CDR2 FQNNGV. The CDR3 contains 13 residues. V was shortened by 5 bases and J by 3 bases, with 10 bases between the two germline ends. Full variable domain (rest looked up from reference TRBV11-2 and TRBJ1-1): EAGVAQSPRYKIIEKRQSVAFWCNPISGHATLYWYQQILGQGPKLLIQFQNNGVVDDSQLPKDRFSAERLKGVDSTLKIQPAKLEDSAVYLCASSRTQYTEAFFGQGTRLTVV.

This clonotype has ten or more counts. The rearrangement joins TRBV21-1 to TRBJ2-3; the table gives TRBD1 as D, unverified against the DNA. TRBV21-1 counts as a pseudogene. The CDR3 extends over 18 amino acids. CDR3 protein: CASSKGGDANLMTDTQYF. The CDR3, as DNA: TGTGCCAGCAGCAAAGGGGGGGACGCCAACCTCATGACAGATACGCAGTATTTT.

The table lists this clonotype with a few counts. The V and J genes are TRBV27 and TRBJ2-3, with 7 positions matching TRBD2. After removal of 8 bases from V and 2 bases from J, the junction contained 10 bases not matched to a gene. CDR1 is MNHEY and CDR2 is SMNVEV in the germline V gene (reference sequence). This CDR3 comprises 15 residues. The CDR3 bases are TGTGCCAGCGCAAGAGCTAGCGGAAACACAGATACGCAGTATTTT. It translates to CASARASGNTDTQYF.

This CDR3 is CASSEVPTREQFF. CDR3 nucleotide sequence: TGTGCCAGCAGCGAGGTCCCAACACGGGAGCAGTTCTTC. The J gene is TRBJ2-1, the V gene TRBV9; D unresolved. V was trimmed by 3 bases and J by 10 bases, leaving 14 bases between them. This CDR3 is 13 amino acids long. Germline CDR1 is SGDLS and CDR2 is YYNGEE.

This clonotype was detected only a few times. V is TRBV10-3 and J is TRBJ2-3; the D gene is possibly TRBD2 (5 bases). The CDR3 is 16 residues long. Trimming left V 1 base short and J 0 bases short, with 11 bases between. The germline V gene encodes CDR1 ENHRY and CDR2 SYGVKD. The CDR3 DNA is TGTGCCATCAGTGAGTACTACCGGACTAGCACAGATACGCAGTATTTT. This codes for CAISEYYRTSTDTQYF.

This clonotype was detected only once. The rearrangement uses TRBV2 and TRBJ2-7; D gene unclear. Deletions cut 2 bases from V and 2 bases from J, with 13 bases between. The CDR3 sequence is 15 residues long. Germline CDR1 is SNHLY and CDR2 is FYNNEI. As DNA, the CDR3 is TGTGCCAGCAGTGAATCGCTAGACTCTCCCTACGAGCAGTACTTC. This encodes CASSESLDSPYEQYF.